This TCR beta chain was sequenced in a study of cytomegalovirus exposure and HLA in healthy donors. The PCR ran on 60 Vbeta and 13 Jbeta primers. Sequencing was performed with immunoSEQ multiplex PCR; in TCRdb, only in-frame clones are kept and a portion is missing. This sample has approximately 100,000 clones, with approximately 72% found just once. Although they were nominally healthy when sampled, donors likely had unrecorded immune exposures. Germline CDR1 SGHAT, CDR2 FQNNGV. The CDR3 length is 14 residues. V gave up 7 bases and J gave up 4 bases, with 15 bases separating them. Sequences were obtained from PBMCs. The chain carries TRBV11-2 and TRBJ2-3, with D possibly TRBD1 on 6 matching bases. This TCR was recovered from a woman aged 40 to 50 in good health and CMV-seronegative. CDR3 residues: CASNRQVSSDTQYF. As DNA, the CDR3 is TGTGCCAGCAACCGACAGGTTTCATCAGATACGCAGTATTTT.